One and the same sample provided the 28 T cell receptor beta chains below, sequenced in a study of blood T cell repertoires in COVID-19 (dated by TCRdb to 2020 to 2022). Library generation was performed with the immunoSEQ multiplex PCR assay. The table comes from immuneACCESS by way of TCRdb, which keeps in-frame sequences with V and J called. Part of the clones is missing from these tables; in studies checked, under half for an unresolved V gene and the rest for unknown reasons. The sample contains about 98,000 clones, around nine tenths of them found a single time. Jointly, the top ten make up about 9.3% of the sample. What was sequenced was peripheral blood. Receptors were obtained from a man aged 50-59 years with acute or convalescent COVID-19.

V is TRBV27 and J is TRBJ1-6, with D maybe TRBD1 (5 bases). The germline CDR1 and CDR2 sequences are MNHEY and SMNVEV (reference sequence). This CDR3 contains 14 residues. Trimming removed 3 bases from V and 7 bases from J, with 10 bases in between. The CDR3 is CASSFDSTNSPLHF. The DNA for the CDR3 is TGTGCCAGCAGTTTCGACAGCACAAATTCACCCCTCCACTTT.

V gene TRBV11-2 combines with J gene TRBJ1-1; no clear D. CDR3 length: 14 residues. V was clipped by 3 bases and J by 3 bases, with 11 bases between them. Per the germline V gene, CDR1 is SGHAT and CDR2 is FQNNGV. CDR3 residues: CASSFGRHDTEAFF. The CDR3, as DNA: TGTGCCAGCAGCTTTGGCCGTCATGACACTGAAGCTTTCTTT.

The CDR3 is CASSVQGRNQPQHF. Written as DNA, the CDR3 is TGTGCCAGCAGCGTACAGGGGCGCAATCAGCCCCAGCATTTT. J is TRBJ1-5 and V is TRBV5-5; TRBD1 aligns across 7 bases. V lost 4 bases, J lost 2 bases, and 3 bases stayed unmatched. This CDR3 contains 14 residues. Germline CDR1 reads SGHKS; CDR2 reads YYEKEE (reference sequence).

The chain recombines TRBV6-5 with TRBJ1-1; possibly TRBD1 for D (5 bases). The V gene lost 6 bases and the J gene lost 0 bases, with 11 bases spanning the gap. The CDR3 length is 14 residues. The germline CDR1 and CDR2 sequences are MNHEY and SVGAGI. This CDR3 is CASRETDMNTEAFF. The CDR3 bases are TGTGCCAGCAGGGAGACGGACATGAACACTGAAGCTTTCTTT.

V usage is TRBV11-2 and J usage is TRBJ2-1, with TRBD2 matching over 12 bases. The CDR3 consists of 15 residues. V shed 6 bases, J shed 4 bases, and the junction held 4 bases outside the gene matches. Germline V gene sequence: CDR1 SGHAT, CDR2 FQNNGV. CDR3 nucleotides: TGTGCCAGCAGTGGGGGACTAGCGGGTTACAATGAGCAGTTCTTC. Protein: CASSGGLAGYNEQFF.

This rearrangement joins TRBV7-9 to TRBJ1-6; 8 bases align to TRBD1. Germline CDR1 SEHNR, CDR2 FQNEAQ (reference sequence). This CDR3 region has 15 residues. The V and J ends lost 2 bases and 6 bases, in that order; junction bases with no gene match: 3. The CDR3 protein is CASSLLGQANSPLHF. The CDR3 DNA reads TGTGCCAGCAGCTTACTGGGACAGGCTAATTCACCCCTCCACTTT.

The rearrangement joins TRBV5-1 to TRBJ2-5, with 14 nucleotides matching TRBD2. CDR1 is SGHRS, CDR2 YFSETQ, per germline. J was trimmed by 4 bases and V by 3 bases; bases with no gene match: 5. CDR3 length: 16 residues. This CDR3 reads CASSWGLAGVGETQYF. In DNA, the CDR3 is TGCGCCAGCAGCTGGGGACTAGCGGGAGTAGGAGAGACCCAGTACTTC.

The genes are TRBV10-3 and TRBJ2-1; the match to TRBD2 covers 13 bases. CDR1 ENHRY and CDR2 SYGVKD come from the germline V gene. Losses at the gene ends were 5 bases for V and 2 bases for J; bases not matched to a gene: 12. The CDR3 sequence is 19 residues long. The CDR3 reads CAISPGLAGELHAYNEQFF. CDR3 DNA: TGTGCCATCAGTCCTGGACTAGCGGGAGAACTACACGCCTACAATGAGCAGTTCTTC.

Of note for this clone: The junction departs from germline at one end; a sequencing error may be responsible. This chain connects TRBV25-1 to TRBJ1-1, with 7 nucleotides matching TRBD1. This CDR3 contains 12 residues. CDR1 is MGHDK and CDR2 is SYGVNS in the germline V gene. The CDR3 loop is CASSLTGSDAFF. CDR3 nucleotides: TGTGCCAGCAGTCTGACAGGGTCTGACGCTTTCTTT.

This clone has more than one count but fewer than ten. J is TRBJ2-7 and V is TRBV6-5, with D possibly matching TRBD1 (5 bases). Trimming cost V 0 bases and J 1 base, with 10 bases left between them. The germline V gene encodes CDR1 MNHEY and CDR2 SVGAGI. This CDR3 has 15 amino acids. The DNA of the CDR3 is TGTGCCAGCAGTTACTCGCCACGACAGTCCTACGAGCAGTACTTC. Protein product: CASSYSPRQSYEQYF.

CDR3 sequence: CASSHSGTGNTEAFF. CDR3 DNA: TGTGCCAGCAGCCATTCCGGGACAGGGAACACTGAAGCTTTCTTT. The chain employs TRBV3-1 (or the pseudogene TRBV3-2) and TRBJ1-1; 8 bases map to TRBD1. Germline V gene lookup returns CDR1 LGHDT and CDR2 YNNKEL (reference sequence). The CDR3 consists of 15 residues. After removal of 3 bases from V and 1 base from J, the junction contained 4 bases not matched to a gene.

This rearrangement joins TRBV7-9 to TRBJ1-2, with D maybe TRBD1 (5 bases). The length of the CDR3 is 15 residues. Deletions cut 5 bases from V and 3 bases from J, with 16 bases between. Germline V gene data show CDR1 as SEHNR and CDR2 as FQNEAQ (reference sequence). This CDR3 reads CASSRLGGNDYGYTF. CDR3 bases: TGTGCCAGCAGCCGCCTGGGGGGGAACGACTATGGCTACACCTTC.

The CDR3 DNA reads as TGTGCCAGCAGCGTAACAGGAGCTAATTCACCCCTCCACTTT. It encodes CASSVTGANSPLHF. The chain recombines TRBV7-8 with TRBJ1-6, with a weak D call TRBD1 (5 bases). The CDR3 is made up of 14 amino acids. The germline V gene encodes CDR1 SGHVS and CDR2 FQNEAQ. V was pared by 5 bases and J by 6 bases, with 11 bases between.

The V call is TRBV5-1, the J call TRBJ2-1; 7 bases line up with TRBD1. The CDR3 has 14 residues. CDR1 SGHRS and CDR2 YFSETQ come from the germline V gene. V was pared by 4 bases and J by 6 bases, with 7 bases of the junction left unmatched. CDR3 protein: CASSATGTVNEQFF. In nucleotides, the CDR3 is TGCGCCAGCAGCGCCACCGGGACAGTCAATGAGCAGTTCTTC.

The chain joins TRBV11-2 to TRBJ2-3, with TRBD2 identical over 8 bases. The CDR3 is 17 residues long. Germline values: CDR1 SGHAT, CDR2 FQNNGV. Trimming at V came to 1 base and at J to 4 bases, leaving 10 bases not matched to a gene. Here the CDR3 DNA reads TGTGCCAGCAGCTTAGGACTGCTGCGGGAGGAGTCAGATACGCAGTATTTT. This gives the protein CASSLGLLREESDTQYF.

This chain connects TRBV5-1 to TRBJ2-2, with 12 bases lining up with TRBD2. The germline V gene encodes CDR1 SGHRS and CDR2 YFSETQ. The CDR3 covers 15 residues. The V gene end was trimmed by 5 bases and the J gene end by 5 bases; junction bases not matched to a gene: 4. The CDR3 region is CASSLAGGATGELFF. The CDR3 region has the DNA TGCGCCAGCAGTCTAGCGGGAGGGGCGACCGGGGAGCTGTTTTTT.

The chain carries TRBV3-1 (or the pseudogene TRBV3-2) and TRBJ1-2; TRBD1 matches at 8 bases. In germline, CDR1 is LGHDT, CDR2 YNNKEL (reference sequence). J lost 8 bases, V lost 0 bases, and 8 bases had no gene match. The CDR3 is 15 amino acids. CDR3 region: CASSQDRGTGWGYTF. The CDR3 nucleotides are TGTGCCAGCAGCCAAGATCGAGGGACAGGTTGGGGCTACACCTTC.

The chain carries TRBV11-3 and TRBJ1-6; 9 bases are shared with TRBD1. Unmatched junction bases numbered 5, after V lost 5 bases and J lost 0 bases. Germline V lookup: CDR1 SGHNT, CDR2 YENEEA. This CDR3 has 17 residues. The CDR3 nucleotides are TGTGCCAGCAGCGGGGGGACAGGGAGCTCCTATAATTCACCCCTCCACTTT. Translated, it gives CASSGGTGSSYNSPLHF.

A single count supports this clone. V is TRBV11-2 and J is TRBJ1-1, with D tentatively TRBD1 (5 bases). The length of the CDR3 is 13 residues. Deletions cut 1 base from V and 2 bases from J, with 5 bases between. From germline, CDR1 is SGHAT and CDR2 FQNNGV. The CDR3 region has the DNA TGTGCCAGCAGCTTAGGGGGCAACACTGAAGCTTTCTTT. Its translation: CASSLGGNTEAFF.

The CDR3 sequence is CATGEGGPKNIQYF. CDR3 coding DNA: TGTGCCACGGGCGAGGGGGGGCCCAAAAACATTCAGTACTTC. This sequence joins TRBV24-1 and TRBJ2-4, with D possibly TRBD2 on 7 matching bases. V was cut by 10 bases and J by 2 bases, with 14 bases left in between. Germline loops: CDR1 KGHDR, CDR2 SFDVKD. The CDR3 extends over 14 amino acids.

This clone was picked up one time. V usage is TRBV18 and J usage is TRBJ1-5, with D perhaps matching TRBD1 (6 bases). The CDR3 consists of 15 residues. V dropped 2 bases and J dropped 0 bases, with 8 bases sitting between them. The germline gives CDR1 KGHSH, CDR2 LQKENI. CDR3 sequence: CASSPDRLSNQPQHF. The DNA of the CDR3 is TGTGCCAGCTCACCAGACAGGCTTAGCAATCAGCCCCAGCATTTT.

This sequence joins TRBV2 and TRBJ2-7, with 7 bases lining up with TRBD1. Germline V gene data show CDR1 as SNHLY and CDR2 as FYNNEI. Losses at the gene ends were 5 bases for V and 3 bases for J; bases not matched to a gene: 7. The CDR3 has 14 amino acids. The chain's CDR3 is CASSSRDRDYEQYF. The CDR3 nucleotides are TGTGCCAGCAGTTCCCGGGACAGAGACTACGAGCAGTACTTC. The full variable domain, with the rest looked up from reference TRBV2 and TRBJ2-7, is EPEVTQTPSHQVTQMGQEVILRCVPISNHLYFYWYRQILGQKVEFLVSFYNNEISEKSEIFDDQFSVERPDGSNFTLKIRSTKLEDSAMYFCASSSRDRDYEQYFGPGTRLTVT.

The CDR3 region is CASSQDKGLAGVQFF. In nucleotides, the CDR3 is TGTGCCAGCAGCCAAGATAAGGGACTAGCGGGAGTGCAGTTCTTC. The chain joins TRBV3-1 (or the pseudogene TRBV3-2) to TRBJ2-1; TRBD2 matches at 14 bases. Germline loops: CDR1 LGHDT, CDR2 YNNKEL (reference sequence). The CDR3 covers 15 residues. V shed 0 bases and J 12 bases; nucleotides not matched to a gene: 4.

Here the CDR3 reads CASSPGTGLYGYTF. The CDR3 coding sequence is TGTGCCAGTAGTCCCGGGACAGGGCTGTATGGCTACACCTTC. The V call is TRBV19, the J call TRBJ1-2; TRBD1 agrees at 9 bases. J gave up 5 bases and V 5 bases, and 6 bases lay outside the gene matches. The CDR3 spans 14 residues. CDR1 LNHDA and CDR2 SQIVND come from the germline V gene (reference sequence).

V and J are TRBV30 and TRBJ1-2; the match to TRBD1 covers 8 bases. Germline V lookup: CDR1 GTSNPN, CDR2 SVGIG (reference sequence). V lost 1 base and J lost 5; bases outside the gene matches: 9. The CDR3 extends over 15 amino acids. The CDR3 nucleotides read TGTGCCTGGAGTGACGGACAGGGAGGCATGTATGGCTACACCTTC. It encodes CAWSDGQGGMYGYTF.

The chain carries TRBV24-1 and TRBJ2-1, with 10 positions matching TRBD1. The CDR3 is 16 residues long. The germline V gene has CDR1 KGHDR and CDR2 SFDVKD. V dropped 2 bases and J dropped 6; count of bases not matched to a gene: 6. The CDR3 here is CATSDSPGQGSNEQFF. In DNA form, the CDR3 reads TGTGCCACCAGTGATTCCCCGGGACAGGGGAGCAATGAGCAGTTCTTC.

The V and J genes are TRBV5-1 and TRBJ2-1; 9 bases are shared with TRBD1. The germline CDR1 and CDR2 sequences are SGHRS and YFSETQ. The V and J ends lost 0 bases and 9 bases, in that order; junction bases with no gene match: 7. The CDR3 is made up of 15 amino acids. CDR3 region: CASSLAGQGLGEQFF. The CDR3 DNA reads as TGCGCCAGCAGCTTGGCGGGACAGGGATTAGGTGAGCAGTTCTTC. The variable domain in full, with the rest retrieved from reference TRBV5-1 and TRBJ2-1, is KAGVTQTPRYLIKTRGQQVTLSCSPISGHRSVSWYQQTPGQGLQFLFEYFSETQRNKGNFPGRFSGRQFSNSRSEMNVSTLELGDSALYLCASSLAGQGLGEQFFGPGTRLTVL.

The V gene is TRBV7-9, the J gene TRBJ2-5, with a tentative D call TRBD2 (6 bases). V was clipped by 5 bases and J by 6 bases, with 19 bases between them. The CDR3 length is 15 residues. Germline values: CDR1 SEHNR, CDR2 FQNEAQ (reference sequence). The CDR3 region is CASSPGAGNLQTQYF. Here the CDR3 DNA reads TGTGCCAGCAGCCCCGGGGCGGGGAATTTGCAGACCCAGTACTTC. The full variable domain, with the rest looked up from reference TRBV7-9 and TRBJ2-5, is DTGVSQNPRHKITKRGQNVTFRCDPISEHNRLYWYRQTLGQGPEFLTYFQNEAQLEKSRLLSDRFSAERPKGSFSTLEIQRTEQGDSAMYLCASSPGAGNLQTQYFGPGTRLLVL.